This paragraph reports one TCR beta chain. Its antigen remains unknown. The CDR3 consists of 13 residues. CDR1 is DFQATT, CDR2 SNEGSKA, per germline (reference sequence). The sample is drawn from a study of post-analysis software for immune sequencing data. Study summary: In terms of disease course, relapsing-remitting, secondary progressive and progressive-relapsing multiple sclerosis were included. Study outcomes and limitations: Patients with multiple sclerosis recorded significantly lower normalized Chao1 diversity than controls, the study found. TRBV5-6, TRBV5-1 and TRBV20-1 belonged to a set of about five TRBV segments that were more frequent in patients than controls.

Each TCR beta cDNA library carried unique molecular identifiers. The yield from roughly 1 to 10 million T cells was 500,000 or so cDNA molecules in total. Via MiXCR, TCRdb re-called the PCR reads, giving one row per CDR3 protein. The sample has about 770,000 distinct CDR3 sequences, 35% to 55% seen once. This receptor was obtained from a girl aged 10-17 years with multiple sclerosis. Sequences were obtained from blood. This sequence joins TRBV20-1 and TRBJ2-7; 10 bases are a match to TRBD1. The J call may be in error: the DNA end matches TRBJ2-5 better. The CDR3: CSARDRGLETQYF. CDR3 sequence (DNA): TGCAGTGCTCGGGACAGGGGTTTGGAGACCCAGTACTTC.